Included here is one T cell receptor beta chain sequence, with context. The data originate from a study of blood T cell repertoires in COVID-19. For the study at large: Samples came from the United States, Italy and Spain, spanning acute and convalescent COVID-19. From T cells, B-cell-depleted T cells, or PBMCs came the material, which was cDNA or gDNA.

TCRdb's table, derived via immunoSEQ multiplex PCR, lists solely in-frame clones and lacks some. The table includes about 270,000 clones, just under 90% detected once. Deletions cut 4 bases from V and 8 bases from J, with 15 bases between. The CDR3 runs to 14 residues. The germline V gene has CDR1 SGHDT and CDR2 YYEEEE. Enrolled through a virtual design, the participants were between roughly 18 and 89 years of age and came from under 30 US areas. Clinical history as reported by participants underpinned cohort assignment. The sequencing input was PBMCs or T cells enriched from blood (not recorded which). The sequence came from a woman in her 30s with acute COVID-19. This chain links TRBV5-6 with TRBJ1-4, with D tentatively TRBD1 (5 bases). In DNA form, the CDR3 reads TGTGCCAGCAGCCCGAACGCGGGGGTGGAAAAACTGTTTTTT. Translation gives CASSPNAGVEKLFF.